This T cell receptor (beta chain) was captured in a study of blood T cell repertoires in COVID-19. Profiling relied on immunoSEQ multiplex PCR, and the TCRdb table lists in-frame clones only, not all of them. The sample holds 150,000 or so clones; 70% to 80% are singletons and the top ten take 4.5% to 5%. Sequenced: peripheral blood. The origin of this receptor is a woman of 80 years or more with active or convalescent COVID-19.

For the CDR3, the DNA is TGTGCCAGCAGCTTAGCGTCCTACCCTGGAAACACCATATATTTT. It specifies CASSLASYPGNTIYF. J is TRBJ1-3 and V is TRBV7-2; D gene uncertain. V dropped 0 bases and J dropped 2 bases, with 8 bases sitting between them. The CDR3 sequence is 15 residues long. Germline lookup yields CDR1 SGHTA and CDR2 FQGNSA.